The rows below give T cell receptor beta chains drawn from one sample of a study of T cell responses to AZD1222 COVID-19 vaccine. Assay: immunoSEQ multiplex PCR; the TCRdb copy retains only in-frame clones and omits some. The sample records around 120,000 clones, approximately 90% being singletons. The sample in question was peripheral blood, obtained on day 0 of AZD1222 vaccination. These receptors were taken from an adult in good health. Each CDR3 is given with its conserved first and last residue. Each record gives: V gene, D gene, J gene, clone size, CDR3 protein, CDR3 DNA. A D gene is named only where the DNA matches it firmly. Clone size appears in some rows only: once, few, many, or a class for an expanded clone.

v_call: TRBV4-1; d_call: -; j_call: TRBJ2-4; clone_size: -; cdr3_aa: CASSQGAGPGKNIQYF; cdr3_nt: TGCGCCAGCAGCCAAGGGGCGGGGCCTGGCAAAAACATTCAGTACTTC
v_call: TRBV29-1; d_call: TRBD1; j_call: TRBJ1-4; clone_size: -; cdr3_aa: CSVKTGTGFEKLFF; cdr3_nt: TGCAGCGTTAAAACCGGGACAGGGTTCGAAAAACTGTTTTTT
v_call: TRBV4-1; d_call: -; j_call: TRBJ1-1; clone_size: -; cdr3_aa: CASSLRIGGANTEAFF; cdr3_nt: TGCGCCAGCAGCCTCAGAATCGGGGGGGCGAACACTGAAGCTTTCTTT
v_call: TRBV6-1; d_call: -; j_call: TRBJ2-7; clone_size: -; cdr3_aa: CASSDRREFFVLREQYF; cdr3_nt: TGTGCCAGCAGTGACCGGAGGGAATTTTTCGTCCTACGGGAGCAGTACTTC
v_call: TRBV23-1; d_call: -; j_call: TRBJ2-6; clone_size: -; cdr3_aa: CASSPRRLPSGANVLTF; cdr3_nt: TGCGCCAGCAGTCCCAGACGGCTACCCTCTGGGGCCAACGTCCTGACTTTC
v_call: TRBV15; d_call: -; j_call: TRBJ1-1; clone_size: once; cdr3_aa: CATRTVYISNTEAFF; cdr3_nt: TGTGCCACCCGGACAGTCTATATATCGAACACTGAAGCTTTCTTT
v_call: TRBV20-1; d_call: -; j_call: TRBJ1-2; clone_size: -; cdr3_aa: CSTSRVYGYTF; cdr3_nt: TGCAGTACGTCCAGGGTCTATGGCTACACCTTC
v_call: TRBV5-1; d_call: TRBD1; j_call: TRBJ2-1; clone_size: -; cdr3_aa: CASSTGQGNYNEQFF; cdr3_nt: TGCGCCAGCAGCACGGGACAGGGTAACTACAATGAGCAGTTCTTC
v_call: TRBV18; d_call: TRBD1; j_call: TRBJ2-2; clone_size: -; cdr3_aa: CASSPIAGTANTGELFF; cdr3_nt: TGTGCCAGCTCACCAATCGCCGGGACAGCTAACACCGGGGAGCTGTTTTTT
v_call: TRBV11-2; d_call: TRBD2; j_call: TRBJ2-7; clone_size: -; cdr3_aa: CASSSWTSGNSYEQYF; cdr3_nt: TGTGCCAGCAGCTCCTGGACTAGCGGGAACTCCTACGAGCAGTACTTC
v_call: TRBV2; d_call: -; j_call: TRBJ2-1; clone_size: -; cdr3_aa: CASSDITQARNEQFF; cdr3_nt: TGTGCCAGCAGTGACATAACCCAAGCGAGGAATGAGCAGTTCTTC
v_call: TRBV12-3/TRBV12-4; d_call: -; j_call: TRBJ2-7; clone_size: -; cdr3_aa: CASSRNSALRF; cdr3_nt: TGTGCCAGCAGCCGCAATAGCGCGCTTCGATTC
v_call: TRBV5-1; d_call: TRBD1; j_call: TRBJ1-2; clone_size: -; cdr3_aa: CASSLGGGTGSGYTF; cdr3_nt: TGCGCCAGCAGCCTTGGGGGCGGGACAGGGAGCGGCTACACCTTC
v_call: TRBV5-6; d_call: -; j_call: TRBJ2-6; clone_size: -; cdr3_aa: CASSLYGSGANVLTF; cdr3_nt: TGTGCCAGCAGCTTGTATGGGTCTGGGGCCAACGTCCTGACTTTC
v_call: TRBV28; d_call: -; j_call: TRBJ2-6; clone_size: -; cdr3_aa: CASSPGGANVLTF; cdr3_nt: TGTGCCAGCAGTCCTGGGGGGGCCAACGTCCTGACTTTC
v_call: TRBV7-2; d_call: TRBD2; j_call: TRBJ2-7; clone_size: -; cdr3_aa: CASSLGTSGSYEQYF; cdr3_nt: TGTGCCAGCAGCTTAGGTACTAGCGGCTCCTACGAGCAGTACTTC
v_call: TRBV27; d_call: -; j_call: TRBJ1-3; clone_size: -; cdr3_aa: CASSLSVSGNTIYF; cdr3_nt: TGTGCCAGCAGTTTATCGGTGTCTGGAAACACCATATATTTT
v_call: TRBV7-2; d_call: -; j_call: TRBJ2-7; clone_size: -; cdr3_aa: CASSARTGGYEQYF; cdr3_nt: TGTGCCAGCAGCGCCCGGACCGGTGGGTACGAGCAGTACTTC
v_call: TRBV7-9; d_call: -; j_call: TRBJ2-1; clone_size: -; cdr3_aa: CASSSWGGPYNEQFF; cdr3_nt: TGTGCCAGCAGCTCCTGGGGCGGACCCTACAATGAGCAGTTCTTC
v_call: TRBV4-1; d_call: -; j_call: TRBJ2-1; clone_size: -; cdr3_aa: CAAGSFYNEQFF; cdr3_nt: TGCGCCGCCGGGTCCTTCTACAATGAGCAGTTCTTC
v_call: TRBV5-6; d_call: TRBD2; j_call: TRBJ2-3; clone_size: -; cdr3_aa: CASSELADVSTDTQYF; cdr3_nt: TGTGCCAGCAGCGAACTAGCGGACGTTAGCACAGATACGCAGTATTTT
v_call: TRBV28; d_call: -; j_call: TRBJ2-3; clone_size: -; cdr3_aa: CASSPRSHGQYF; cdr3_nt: TGTGCCAGCAGTCCCCGCTCCCACGGGCAGTATTTT
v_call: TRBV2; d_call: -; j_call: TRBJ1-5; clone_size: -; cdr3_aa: CASSESGKPQHF; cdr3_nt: TGTGCCAGCAGTGAGTCCGGGAAGCCCCAGCATTTT
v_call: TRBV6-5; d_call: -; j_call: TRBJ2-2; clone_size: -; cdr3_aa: CASSLTTLGGELFF; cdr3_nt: TGTGCCAGCAGCCTTACCACCCTAGGGGGGGAGCTGTTTTTT
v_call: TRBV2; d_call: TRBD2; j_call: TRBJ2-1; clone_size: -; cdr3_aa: CASSEGLLAGGYNNEQFF; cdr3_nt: TGTGCCAGCAGTGAAGGGTTATTAGCGGGAGGATATAACAATGAGCAGTTCTTC
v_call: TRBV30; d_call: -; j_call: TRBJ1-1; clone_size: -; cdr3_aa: CAWAQDYTEAFF; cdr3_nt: TGTGCCTGGGCACAGGACTACACTGAAGCTTTCTTT
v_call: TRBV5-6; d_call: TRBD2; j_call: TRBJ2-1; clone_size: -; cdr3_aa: CASSFETSGISYNEQFF; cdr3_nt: TGTGCCAGCAGCTTTGAGACTAGCGGGATCTCCTACAATGAGCAGTTCTTC
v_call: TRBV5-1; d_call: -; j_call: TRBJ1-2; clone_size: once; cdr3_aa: CASKQDQNYGYTF; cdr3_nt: TGCGCCAGTAAACAGGACCAAAACTATGGCTACACCTTC
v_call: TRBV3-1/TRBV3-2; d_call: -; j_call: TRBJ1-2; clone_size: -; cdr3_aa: CASSQERTVLPYGYTF; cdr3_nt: TGTGCCAGCAGCCAAGAACGGACCGTACTCCCATATGGCTACACCTTC
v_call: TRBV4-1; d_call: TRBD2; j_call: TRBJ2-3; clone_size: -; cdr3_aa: CASSQDLRTSGRVSTDTQYF; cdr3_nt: TGCGCCAGCAGCCAAGATTTGAGGACTAGCGGGAGGGTATCCACAGATACGCAGTATTTT
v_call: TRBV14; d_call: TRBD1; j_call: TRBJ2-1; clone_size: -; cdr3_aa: CASRPSGTGYYNEQFF; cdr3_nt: TGTGCCAGCAGACCTTCCGGGACAGGGTACTACAATGAGCAGTTCTTC
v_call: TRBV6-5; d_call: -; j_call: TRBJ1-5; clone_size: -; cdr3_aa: CASRRTPNQPQHF; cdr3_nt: TGTGCCAGCAGGCGGACACCAAATCAGCCCCAGCATTTT
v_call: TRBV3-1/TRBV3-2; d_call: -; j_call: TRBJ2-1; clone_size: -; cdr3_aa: CASSHARGLALNEQFF; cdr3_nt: TGTGCCAGCAGCCATGCTCGAGGGCTAGCACTAAATGAGCAGTTCTTC
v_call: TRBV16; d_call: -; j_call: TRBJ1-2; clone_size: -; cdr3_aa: CASSQSTGATHYGYTF; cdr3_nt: TGTGCCAGCAGCCAATCAACGGGGGCGACCCACTATGGCTACACCTTC
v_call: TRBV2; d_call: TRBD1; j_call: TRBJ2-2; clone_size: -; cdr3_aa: CASRDNRGRTGELFF; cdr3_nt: TGTGCCAGCAGGGATAACAGGGGGAGGACCGGGGAGCTGTTTTTT
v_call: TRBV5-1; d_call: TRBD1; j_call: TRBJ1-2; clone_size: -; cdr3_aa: CASSRDRVKVYGYTF; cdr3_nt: TGCGCCAGCAGCAGGGACAGGGTCAAAGTCTATGGCTACACCTTC
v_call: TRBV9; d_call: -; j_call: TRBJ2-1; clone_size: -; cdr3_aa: CASSVDYDGYNEQFF; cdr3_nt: TGTGCCAGCAGCGTAGATTATGACGGGTACAATGAGCAGTTCTTC
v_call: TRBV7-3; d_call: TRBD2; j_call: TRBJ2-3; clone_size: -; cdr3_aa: CASSLTSGNTDTQYF; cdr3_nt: TGTGCCAGCAGCTTAACTAGCGGGAACACAGATACGCAGTATTTT
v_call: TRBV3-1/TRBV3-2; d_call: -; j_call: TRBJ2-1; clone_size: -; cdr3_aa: CASSQGASQSEQFF; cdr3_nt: TGTGCCAGCAGCCAAGGAGCTAGTCAATCTGAGCAGTTCTTC
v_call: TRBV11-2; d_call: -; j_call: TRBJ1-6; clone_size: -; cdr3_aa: CASSLDPGAYSPLHF; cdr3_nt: TGTGCCAGCAGCTTAGATCCAGGTGCCTATTCACCCCTCCACTTT
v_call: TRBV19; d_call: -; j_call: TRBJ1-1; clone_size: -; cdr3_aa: CASSIARDVDNTEAFF; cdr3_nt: TGTGCCAGTAGTATTGCCAGGGACGTAGATAACACTGAAGCTTTCTTT
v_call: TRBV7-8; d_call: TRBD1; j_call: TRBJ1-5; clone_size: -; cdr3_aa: CASSSDRDRGGLGQPQHF; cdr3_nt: TGTGCCAGCAGCTCGGACCGGGACAGAGGCGGTTTGGGGCAGCCCCAGCATTTT
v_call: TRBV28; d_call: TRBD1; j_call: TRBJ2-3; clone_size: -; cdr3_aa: CASSPTGGDPFYTQYF; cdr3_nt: TGTGCCAGCAGTCCAACAGGGGGCGACCCTTTCTATACGCAGTATTTT
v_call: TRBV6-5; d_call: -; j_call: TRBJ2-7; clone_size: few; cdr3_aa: CASSPFLTYEQYF; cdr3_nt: TGTGCCTCCTCGCCCTTTTTGACCTACGAGCAGTACTTC
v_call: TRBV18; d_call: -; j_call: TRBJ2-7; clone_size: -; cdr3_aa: CASSKGLSYEQYF; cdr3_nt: TGTGCCAGCTCAAAGGGACTCTCCTACGAGCAGTACTTC
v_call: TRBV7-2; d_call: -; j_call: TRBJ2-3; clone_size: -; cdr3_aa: CASSLKAQDTQYF; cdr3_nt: TGTGCCAGCAGCTTAAAGGCTCAAGATACGCAGTATTTT
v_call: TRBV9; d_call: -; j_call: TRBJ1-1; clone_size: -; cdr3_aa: CASSISPITEAFF; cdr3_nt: TGTGCCAGCAGTATCTCCCCGATCACTGAAGCTTTCTTT
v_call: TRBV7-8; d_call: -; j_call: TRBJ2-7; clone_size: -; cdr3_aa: CASSLAFQYEQYF; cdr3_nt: TGTGCCAGCAGCTTAGCATTTCAGTACGAGCAGTACTTC
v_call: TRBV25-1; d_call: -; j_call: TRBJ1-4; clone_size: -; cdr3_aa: CASASREFGNEKLFF; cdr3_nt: TGTGCCAGCGCCAGTAGGGAGTTCGGTAATGAAAAACTGTTTTTT
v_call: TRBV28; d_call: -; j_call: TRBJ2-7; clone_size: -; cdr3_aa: CASSFTDPNEQYF; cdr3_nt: TGTGCCAGCAGCTTTACGGACCCCAACGAGCAGTACTTC
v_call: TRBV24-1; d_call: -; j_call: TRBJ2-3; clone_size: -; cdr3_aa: CATSDPGVGADTQYF; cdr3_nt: TGTGCCACCAGTGACCCAGGGGTGGGCGCAGATACGCAGTATTTT
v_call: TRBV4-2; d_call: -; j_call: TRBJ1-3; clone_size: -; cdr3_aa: CASSQDLGSGNTIYF; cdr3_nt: TGTGCCAGCAGCCAAGATTTGGGATCTGGAAACACCATATATTTT
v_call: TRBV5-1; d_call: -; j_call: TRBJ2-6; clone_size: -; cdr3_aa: CASSLARVFGHSGANVLTF; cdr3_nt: TGCGCCAGCAGCTTGGCCAGGGTCTTTGGACACTCTGGGGCCAACGTCCTGACTTTC
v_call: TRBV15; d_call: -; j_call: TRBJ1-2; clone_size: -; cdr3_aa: CATSRDGWDTDGYTF; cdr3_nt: TGTGCCACCAGCAGAGATGGGTGGGACACCGATGGCTACACCTTC
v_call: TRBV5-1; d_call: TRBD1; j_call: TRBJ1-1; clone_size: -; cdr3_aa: CASSGADRGILMNTEAFF; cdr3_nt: TGCGCCAGCAGCGGAGCGGACAGGGGGATTTTAATGAACACTGAAGCTTTCTTT